This T cell receptor (beta chain) was identified during a study of blood T cells in healthy people across ages. CDR3 length: 14 amino acids. Trimming removed 6 bases at V and 5 bases at J, with 17 bases between. The germline V gene has CDR1 SGDLS and CDR2 YYNGEE. PCR was performed a second time for roughly 7 to 11 cycles using a sample-barcoded 5' primer and a J-beta primer mix. TCRdb re-analysed the 5' RACE reads in MiXCR, keeping a single row per CDR3 protein. Of 700,000 to 950,000 distinct CDR3 sequences listed, roughly 45% were seen once; the top ten hold 20% to 25%. This chain uses TRBV9 with TRBJ2-5; D may match TRBD1 or TRBD2 (6 bases each). The source is an older woman in good health. Sequencing was carried out using blood. In DNA, the CDR3 is TGTGCCAGCAACGAAATTGGGGGGCGGGAGACCCAGTACTTC. It translates to CASNEIGGRETQYF.